Following are 21 T cell receptor beta chains from one sample sequenced in a study of cytomegalovirus exposure and HLA in healthy donors. 13 Jbeta primers and 60 Vbeta primers were used for the PCR. Here immunoSEQ multiplex PCR was the method, and the copy in TCRdb shows in-frame clones only, minus some. The profile shows 150,000 or so clones, roughly 80% of them singletons. Specimen: PBMCs. These receptor sequences come from a man over 45 in good health and CMV-seropositive.

This sequence joins TRBV29-1 and TRBJ2-7; D possibly corresponds to TRBD1 (7 bases). The germline V gene has CDR1 SQVTM and CDR2 ANQGSEA. The CDR3 sequence is 15 residues long. Between the trimmed V and J ends, which lost 6 bases and 2 bases, there was a span of 20 bases. The CDR3 protein is CSVSRGTVEPYEQYF. The DNA for the CDR3 is TGCAGCGTCTCCCGCGGGACAGTTGAACCCTACGAGCAGTACTTC.

This clone has just one count. The V and J genes are TRBV9 and TRBJ2-4; 9 bases align to TRBD1. V shed 0 bases, J shed 8 bases, and the junction held 6 bases outside the gene matches. CDR3 length: 15 residues. The germline V gene has CDR1 SGDLS and CDR2 YYNGEE. Written as DNA, the CDR3 is TGTGCCAGCAGCGTAGTAACAGGGGGCGTGGACATTCAGTACTTC. This encodes CASSVVTGGVDIQYF.

V and J are TRBV4-2 and TRBJ2-7, with 9 bases aligning to TRBD2. Losses at the gene ends were 1 base for V and 4 bases for J; bases not matched to a gene: 8. This CDR3 contains 16 residues. Germline CDR1 reads LGHNA; CDR2 reads YNFKEQ. The DNA of the CDR3 is TGTGCCAGCAGCCAAGTGGTGGCGGGGGGGCGATACGAGCAGTACTTC. Its protein is CASSQVVAGGRYEQYF.

The J gene is TRBJ1-6, the V gene TRBV10-1; a possible D gene is TRBD1 (5 bases). Per the germline V gene, CDR1 is WNHNN and CDR2 is SYGVQD (reference sequence). Trimming removed 0 bases from V and 10 bases from J, with 13 bases in between. CDR3 length equals 15 residues. This chain's CDR3 is CASSESTGSDSPLHF. In DNA form, the CDR3 reads TGCGCCAGCAGTGAGTCCACAGGTAGTGACTCACCCCTCCACTTT.

The table lists this clone with a count of one. The rearrangement joins TRBV5-6 to TRBJ2-2; D may be TRBD1 (5 bases). This CDR3 is built from 15 residues. The V gene lost 0 bases and the J gene lost 0 bases, with 6 bases spanning the gap. Looked up from germline, CDR1 is SGHDT and CDR2 is YYEEEE. For the CDR3, the DNA is TGTGCCAGCAGCTTGGTAGGGGCGAACACCGGGGAGCTGTTTTTT. It translates to CASSLVGANTGELFF. Variable domain in full (rest from reference TRBV5-6 and TRBJ2-2): DAGVTQSPTHLIKTRGQQVTLRCSPKSGHDTVSWYQQALGQGPQFIFQYYEEEERQRGNFPDRFSGHQFPNYSSELNVNALLLGDSALYLCASSLVGANTGELFFGEGSRLTVL.

This clone was observed a single time. The chain links TRBV7-2 to TRBJ2-5; 13 bases agree with TRBD2. Germline-derived CDR1 and CDR2 are SGHTA and FQGNSA. V lost 4 bases and J lost 5; bases outside the gene matches: 4. This CDR3 comprises 15 residues. This CDR3 reads CASSSTSGGRETQYF. The DNA of the CDR3 is TGTGCCAGCAGCTCGACTAGCGGGGGGAGGGAGACCCAGTACTTC.

This clone showed up just once. The V gene is TRBV5-1, the J gene TRBJ2-7; 9 bases line up with TRBD1. Germline lookup yields CDR1 SGHRS and CDR2 YFSETQ. This CDR3 spans 15 amino acids. The V segment lost 4 bases and the J segment 2 bases; nucleotides outside the gene matches: 7. The CDR3 reads CASSDPDRGPYEQYF. The CDR3 nucleotides read TGCGCCAGCAGCGACCCGGACAGGGGACCCTACGAGCAGTACTTC.

V and J are TRBV5-1 and TRBJ2-5; maybe TRBD1 (5 bases). V was pared by 1 base and J by 5 bases, with 12 bases between. The V gene's germline CDR1 is SGHRS and CDR2 YFSETQ. CDR3 length: 14 amino acids. In DNA, the CDR3 is TGCGCCAGCAGCTTGTCCCCCAGGGTGGAGACCCAGTACTTC. Translating it yields CASSLSPRVETQYF. Drawing the rest from reference TRBV5-1 and TRBJ2-5, the complete variable domain is KAGVTQTPRYLIKTRGQQVTLSCSPISGHRSVSWYQQTPGQGLQFLFEYFSETQRNKGNFPGRFSGRQFSNSRSEMNVSTLELGDSALYLCASSLSPRVETQYFGPGTRLLVL.

V gene TRBV29-1 combines with J gene TRBJ1-3; 10 nucleotides align to TRBD1. The junction had 5 bases not matched to a gene; V was cut back by 6 bases and J by 6 bases. Germline CDR1 and CDR2: SQVTM and ANQGSEA. The CDR3 sequence is 13 residues long. CDR3 in DNA: TGCAGCGTGGTGACAGGGGGCGTAAACACCATATATTTT. Translated, it gives CSVVTGGVNTIYF. The whole variable domain, filled in from reference TRBV29-1 and TRBJ1-3, reads SAVISQKPSRDICQRGTSLTIQCQVDSQVTMMFWYRQQPGQSLTLIATANQGSEATYESGFVIDKFPISRPNLTFSTLTVSNMSPEDSSIYLCSVVTGGVNTIYFGEGSWLTVV.

This clone was seen once. The chain combines TRBV7-2 with TRBJ1-2; TRBD1 aligns across 8 bases. V lost 5 bases to trimming and J lost 6 bases; unmatched junction nucleotides: 5. Germline loops: CDR1 SGHTA, CDR2 FQGNSA. The CDR3 has 13 amino acids. The CDR3 loop is CASSPQTGDGYTF. The CDR3 DNA reads TGTGCCAGCAGCCCCCAGACAGGGGATGGCTACACCTTC. The complete variable domain, with remaining parts taken from reference TRBV7-2 and TRBJ1-2, reads GAGVSQSPSNKVTEKGKDVELRCDPISGHTALYWYRQSLGQGLEFLIYFQGNSAPDKSGLPSDRFSAERTGGSVSTLTIQRTQQEDSAVYLCASSPQTGDGYTFGSGTRLTVV.

The count of this clone is one. The chain is built from TRBV6-5 and TRBJ2-2, with TRBD1 identical over 8 bases. The CDR3 sequence is 14 residues long. The V and J ends lost 7 bases and 4 bases, in that order; junction bases with no gene match: 5. Germline V lookup: CDR1 MNHEY, CDR2 SVGAGI. CDR3 amino acids: CASTRTGSTGELFF. CDR3 coding DNA: TGTGCCAGCACCCGGACAGGGAGCACCGGGGAGCTGTTTTTT.

The rearrangement links TRBV18 to TRBJ1-5; D uncertain. CDR1 KGHSH and CDR2 LQKENI come from the germline V gene. V lost 3 bases and J lost 2, with 11 bases in between. This CDR3 spans 15 amino acids. Here the CDR3 DNA reads TGTGCCAGCTCACCGTCTGTCCCAGGCAATCAGCCCCAGCATTTT. Its protein is CASSPSVPGNQPQHF.

V and J are TRBV28 and TRBJ2-1, with 8 bases matching TRBD2. J lost 6 bases, V lost 6 bases, and 10 bases had no gene match. The CDR3 has 15 residues. Germline V gene lookup returns CDR1 MDHEN and CDR2 SYDVKM. CDR3 loop: CASSPGLAIFNEQFF. The CDR3 DNA is TGTGCCAGCAGCCCCGGACTAGCAATTTTCAATGAGCAGTTCTTC. The complete variable domain, with remaining parts taken from reference TRBV28 and TRBJ2-1, reads DVKVTQSSRYLVKRTGEKVFLECVQDMDHENMFWYRQDPGLGLRLIYFSYDVKMKEKGDIPEGYSVSREKKERFSLILESASTNQTSMYLCASSPGLAIFNEQFFGPGTRLTVL.

The chain recombines TRBV7-8 with TRBJ1-1; D perhaps matches TRBD1 (5 bases). Germline V gene sequence: CDR1 SGHVS, CDR2 FQNEAQ. V shed 7 bases and J shed 1 base, with 16 bases lying between them. The CDR3 extends over 15 amino acids. CDR3 region: CASTPVGGRNTEAFF. The CDR3 DNA sequence: TGTGCCAGCACCCCCGTGGGGGGAAGGAACACTGAAGCTTTCTTT.

This clone was recorded once. The chain combines TRBV6-6 with TRBJ2-5; 10 bases map to TRBD2. The CDR3 is 15 residues long. From germline, CDR1 is MNHNY and CDR2 SVGAGI (reference sequence). V gave up 9 bases and J gave up 4 bases; unmatched junction bases: 11. CDR3 amino acids: CASKTSGPFPETQYF. The DNA for the CDR3 is TGTGCCAGTAAGACTAGCGGGCCGTTCCCAGAGACCCAGTACTTC.

The chain combines TRBV2 with TRBJ2-7; 10 bases are shared with TRBD1. V shed 3 bases, J shed 0 bases, and the junction held 2 bases outside the gene matches. The germline V gene has CDR1 SNHLY and CDR2 FYNNEI. CDR3 size: 15 residues. The CDR3 spells CASSEWDRGSYEQYF. As DNA, the CDR3 is TGTGCCAGCAGTGAGTGGGACAGGGGCTCCTACGAGCAGTACTTC.

The chain links TRBV4-3 to TRBJ1-5; possibly TRBD1 for D (5 bases). The CDR3 is 19 residues long. Germline CDR1 and CDR2: LGHNA and YSLEER. Trimming stripped 0 bases from V and 4 bases from J, with 22 bases between. CDR3 region: CASSQDRPFTGTFNQPQHF. The CDR3 nucleotides read TGCGCCAGCAGCCAAGATCGCCCCTTTACAGGCACATTTAATCAGCCCCAGCATTTT.

The chain employs TRBV11-2 and TRBJ2-5; TRBD1 aligns across 7 bases. Germline V lookup: CDR1 SGHAT, CDR2 FQNNGV. CDR3 length equals 16 residues. V trimming: 1 base; J trimming: 4 bases; junction bases outside the gene matches: 9. The CDR3 region is CASSLGGGAAGETQYF. The CDR3 region has the DNA TGTGCCAGCAGCTTAGGAGGGGGCGCCGCAGGAGAGACCCAGTACTTC.

The gene calls are TRBV11-2 and TRBJ1-1; D might be TRBD1 (6 bases). The V end was cut by 5 bases, the J end by 0 bases, with 13 bases between. CDR3 length: 15 residues. Germline values: CDR1 SGHAT, CDR2 FQNNGV. The CDR3 DNA follows: TGTGCCAGCAGCAAAAGACAGGCGTTGAACACTGAAGCTTTCTTT. Translation gives CASSKRQALNTEAFF.

The chain combines TRBV4-1 with TRBJ1-3; TRBD1 is a possible D gene (5 bases). In germline, CDR1 is MGHRA, CDR2 YSYEKL. This CDR3 has 17 residues. The germline V and J ends were trimmed by 0 bases and 5 bases, with 17 bases remaining between them. The CDR3: CASSQDTGSGVRNTIYF. The CDR3 DNA is TGCGCCAGCAGCCAAGATACAGGATCTGGGGTTAGAAACACCATATATTTT.

This sequence joins TRBV5-1 and TRBJ2-3; the D gene is possibly TRBD2 (5 bases). V was clipped by 0 bases and J by 2 bases, with 10 bases between them. The CDR3 has 15 amino acids. Per germline, CDR1 SGHRS and CDR2 YFSETQ. The CDR3 region has the DNA TGCGCCAGCAGCTTGGATGCGGGCAACACAGATACGCAGTATTTT. Encoded protein: CASSLDAGNTDTQYF.